This T cell receptor (beta chain) was profiled in a study of HIV-infected patients and healthy controls. V lost 4 bases to trimming and J lost 8 bases, with 9 bases between them. The CDR3 has 13 amino acids. CDR1 and CDR2 (germline): LGHNA, YSLEER. Antiretroviral therapy had run roughly three months, about 14 weeks, before follow-up blood collection. Whole blood was used without fractionation, so all unsorted peripheral T cells were included. With respect to this clonotype: The antigen is not known. A much more abundant neighbour one base away suggests this may be a read error.

About 480 ng RNA was reverse transcribed with alpha and beta constant-region primers. Each of the alpha and beta chains got its own library through chain-specific third strand synthesis with indices. TCRdb reanalysed the 5' RACE reads using MiXCR and keeps one entry per CDR3 protein. The repertoire has a few thousand distinct CDR3 sequences, 25% to 35% of them found once; the top ten carry 20% to 25%. Findings and limits, study-wide: During therapy, HIV-associated CDR3s fell significantly in frequency, while CMV-associated CDR3s did not change significantly. Comparisons were complicated because patients and controls had unequal numbers of distinct sequences. Study cohorts differed slightly in age and sex, but this did not explain diversity differences.

The source of this sequence is an adult with HIV infection. The rearrangement uses TRBV4-3 and TRBJ1-6; D is unclear. Sample: blood, taken during antiretroviral therapy. The CDR3 reads CASSPRSDSPLHF. CDR3 in DNA: TGCGCCAGCAGCCCCCGCAGCGATTCACCCCTCCACTTT.